One and the same sample provided the 5 T cell receptor beta chains below, sequenced in a study of post-analysis software for immune sequencing data (dated by TCRdb to between 2014 and 2017). Here is what the overall study found, with its caveats: Significantly higher frequencies in patients than in controls were found for roughly 5 TRBV segments, including TRBV5-6, TRBV5-1 and TRBV20-1.

Library creation used PCR. Instrument on record: Illumina HiSeq 2500. To reduce PCR and sequencing biases, unique molecular identifiers were built into the TCR beta cDNA libraries. In TCRdb, the public reads were trimmed at Q25 with fastp and aligned with MiXCR, with productive beta chains retained. Every CDR3 protein is listed once, alongside the most common genes and DNA of its rows. The sample records hundreds of thousands of distinct CDR3 sequences, around 50% of which are singletons. 4.6% of the sample lies in the top ten. For these TCRs, the target antigens are not known. Sequencing was done on a sample of blood. These receptors were taken from a girl under 18 with multiple sclerosis.

The sample holds a few counts of this clonotype. The chain uses TRBV20-1 and TRBJ2-3; 11 nucleotides align to TRBD2. Germline CDR1 reads DFQATT; CDR2 reads SNEGSKA (reference sequence). The CDR3 totals 15 residues. Trimming removed 5 bases from V and 1 base from J; junction bases left unmatched: 5. CDR3 residues: CSAGSGGVRTDTQYF. In DNA form, the CDR3 reads TGCAGTGCTGGTAGCGGGGGGGTGCGCACAGATACGCAGTATTTT.

The chain employs TRBV20-1 and TRBJ2-1; 9 positions agree with TRBD2. V was clipped by 3 bases and J by 7 bases; unmatched bases: 4. This CDR3 spans 13 amino acids. CDR1 and CDR2 from the germline V gene are DFQATT and SNEGSKA (reference sequence). The CDR3 coding sequence is TGCAGTGCTAGGCGGGAGGGCCCAAATGAGCAGTTCTTC. It encodes CSARREGPNEQFF.

The chain recombines TRBV28 with TRBJ1-1; 7 nucleotides line up with TRBD1. The V gene's germline CDR1 is MDHEN and CDR2 SYDVKM. The CDR3 covers 16 residues. The V gene end was trimmed by 9 bases and the J gene end by 8 bases; junction bases not matched to a gene: 21. CDR3 in amino acids: CASFSVGGGSIWEAFF. Here the CDR3 DNA reads TGTGCCAGTTTTTCGGTAGGGGGCGGGAGCATATGGGAAGCTTTCTTT.

This clonotype was seen only a few times. The V call is TRBV5-1, the J call TRBJ1-1, with 9 positions matching TRBD1. V lost 3 bases to trimming and J lost 11 bases; unmatched junction nucleotides: 5. The CDR3 totals 12 residues. From germline, CDR1 is SGHRS and CDR2 YFSETQ. DNA of the CDR3: TGCGCCAGCAGCTGGGACAGGGAGGAGGCTTTCTTT. It encodes CASSWDREEAFF.

This clonotype has a handful of counts. The rearrangement joins TRBV20-1 to TRBJ2-7; tentatively, D is TRBD1 or TRBD2 (5 bases each). This CDR3 is 12 amino acids long. Germline V gene lookup returns CDR1 DFQATT and CDR2 SNEGSKA (reference sequence). The CDR3 reads CSPVRGEEAQYF. The CDR3 DNA is TGCAGCCCAGTTCGAGGGGAAGAGGCCCAGTACTTC.